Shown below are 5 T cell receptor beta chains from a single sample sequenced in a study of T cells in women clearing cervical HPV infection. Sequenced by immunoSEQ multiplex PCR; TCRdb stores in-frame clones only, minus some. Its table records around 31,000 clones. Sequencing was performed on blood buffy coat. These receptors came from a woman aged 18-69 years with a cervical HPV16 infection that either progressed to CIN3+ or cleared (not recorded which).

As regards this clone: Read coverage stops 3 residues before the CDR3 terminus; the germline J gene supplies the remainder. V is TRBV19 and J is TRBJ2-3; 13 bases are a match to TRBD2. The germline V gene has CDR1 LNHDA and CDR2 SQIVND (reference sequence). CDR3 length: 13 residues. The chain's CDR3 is CASRLAGGETQYF. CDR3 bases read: TGTGCCAGCAGACTAGCGGGGGGAGAGACG.

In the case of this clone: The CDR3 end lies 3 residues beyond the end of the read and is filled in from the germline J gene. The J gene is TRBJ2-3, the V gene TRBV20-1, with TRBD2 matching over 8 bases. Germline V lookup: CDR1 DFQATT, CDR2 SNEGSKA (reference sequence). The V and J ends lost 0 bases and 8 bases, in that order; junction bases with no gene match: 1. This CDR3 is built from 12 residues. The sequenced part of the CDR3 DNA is TGCAGTGCTAGAGACGGGGGGGGTACG. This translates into CSARDGGGT. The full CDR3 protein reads CSARDGGGTQYF.

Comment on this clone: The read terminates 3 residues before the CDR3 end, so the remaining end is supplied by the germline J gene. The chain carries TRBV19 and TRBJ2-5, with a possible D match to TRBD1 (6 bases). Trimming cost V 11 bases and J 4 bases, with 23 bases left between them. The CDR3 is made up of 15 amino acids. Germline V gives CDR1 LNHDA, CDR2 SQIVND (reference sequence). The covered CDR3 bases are TGTGCCTCAAGGTGGTGGGGGCCGGTCACAGAGACC. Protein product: CASRWWGPVTET. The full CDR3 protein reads CASRWWGPVTETQYF.

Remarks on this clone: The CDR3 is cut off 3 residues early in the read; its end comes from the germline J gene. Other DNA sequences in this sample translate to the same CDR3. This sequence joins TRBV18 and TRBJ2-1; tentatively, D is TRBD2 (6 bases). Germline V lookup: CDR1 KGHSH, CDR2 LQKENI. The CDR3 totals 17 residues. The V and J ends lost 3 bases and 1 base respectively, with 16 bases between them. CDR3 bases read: TGTGCCAGCTCACCCCCTTTGGGGGGTGGATCCTACAATGAG. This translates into CASSPPLGGGSYNE. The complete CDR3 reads CASSPPLGGGSYNEQFF.

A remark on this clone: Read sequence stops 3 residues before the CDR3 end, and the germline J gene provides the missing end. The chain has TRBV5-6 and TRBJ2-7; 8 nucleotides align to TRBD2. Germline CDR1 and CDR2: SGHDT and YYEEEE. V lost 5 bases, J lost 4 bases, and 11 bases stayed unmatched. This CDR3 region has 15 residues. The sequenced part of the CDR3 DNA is TGTGCCAGCAGAGACCGGGGGGGCGGCAATTACGAG. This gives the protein CASRDRGGGNYE. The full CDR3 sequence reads CASRDRGGGNYEQYF.